This TCR beta chain was found in a study of T cell responses to AZD1222 COVID-19 vaccine. The table came from immunoSEQ multiplex PCR; TCRdb's copy has only in-frame clones and leaves some out. The repertoire holds over 120,000 clones, with over 75% as singletons. Study conclusions and caveats: The reported proportion of spike-specific TCRs targeting unmutated variant regions was nearly half.

CDR3 size: 14 residues. Unmatched junction bases numbered 6, after V lost 5 bases and J lost 5 bases. The V gene's germline CDR1 is SEHNR and CDR2 FQNEAQ (reference sequence). Comments on this clone: The antigen is undetermined.

The source is an adult in good health. Here the sequenced sample was peripheral blood, taken on day 0 of AZD1222 vaccination. This chain connects TRBV7-9 to TRBJ2-5; TRBD1 aligns across 9 bases. The CDR3 protein is CASSASTGGETQYF. CDR3 bases: TGTGCCAGCAGCGCATCTACAGGGGGCGAGACCCAGTACTTC.